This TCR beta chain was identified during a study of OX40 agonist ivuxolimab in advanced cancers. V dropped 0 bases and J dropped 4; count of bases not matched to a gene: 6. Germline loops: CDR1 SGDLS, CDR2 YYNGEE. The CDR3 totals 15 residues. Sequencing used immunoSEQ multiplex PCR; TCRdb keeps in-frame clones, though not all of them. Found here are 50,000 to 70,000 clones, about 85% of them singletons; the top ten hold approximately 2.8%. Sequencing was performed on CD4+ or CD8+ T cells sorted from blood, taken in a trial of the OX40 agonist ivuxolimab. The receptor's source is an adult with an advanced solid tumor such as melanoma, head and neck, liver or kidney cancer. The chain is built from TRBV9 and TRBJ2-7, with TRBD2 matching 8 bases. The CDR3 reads CASSVGGGRTYEQYF. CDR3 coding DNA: TGTGCCAGCAGCGTAGGTGGCGGGAGGACGTACGAGCAGTACTTC. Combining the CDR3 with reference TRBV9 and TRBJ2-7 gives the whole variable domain DSGVTQTPKHLITATGQRVTLRCSPRSGDLSVYWYQQSLDQGLQFLIQYYNGEERAKGNILERFSAQQFPDLHSELNLSSLELGDSALYFCASSVGGGRTYEQYFGPGTRLTVT.